This T cell receptor (beta chain) was captured in a study of blood T cell repertoires in COVID-19. Per the original methods: Amplification with reference gene primers provided the estimates of nucleated cell counts. The assay was immunoSEQ multiplex PCR, and TCRdb's table has in-frame clones only and misses some. V and J calls plus clone size are reproduced from that table; the DNA served to infer D and trimming. In the table there are over 100,000 clones, approximately 85% of which are singletons. There are 14 residues in the CDR3. V shed 0 bases and J shed 1 base, with 4 bases lying between them. Germline V lookup: CDR1 SGHAT, CDR2 FQNNGV.

Sequencing input: peripheral blood. This receptor was identified in a man aged 65 to 85 with acute or convalescent COVID-19. This sequence joins TRBV11-2 and TRBJ1-5; D remains unclear. CDR3 residues: CASSLEQSNQPQHF. In DNA, the CDR3 is TGTGCCAGCAGCTTAGAACAGAGCAATCAGCCCCAGCATTTT.